Following are 24 T cell receptor beta chains from one sample sequenced in a study of T cells in narcolepsy. Clones were read by immunoSEQ multiplex PCR, and TCRdb kept only the in-frame ones, dropping some. The table has more than 20,000 clones, about 91% seen once. The sample consisted of CD45RA- memory CD4+ T cells from PBMCs. The receptors were sampled from a human donor with narcolepsy.

This sequence joins TRBV5-1 and TRBJ2-7; D might be TRBD2 (6 bases). Germline V gives CDR1 SGHRS, CDR2 YFSETQ. V lost 0 bases and J 5 bases, leaving 15 bases between the germline ends. There are 15 residues in the CDR3. CDR3 nucleotides: TGCGCCAGCAGCTTGGGAGGAGGGTCGTTCCACGAGCAGTACTTC. Translating it yields CASSLGGGSFHEQYF.

The chain combines TRBV28 with TRBJ1-2, with 10 bases matching TRBD1. Germline CDR1 MDHEN, CDR2 SYDVKM. This CDR3 is built from 13 residues. V lost 4 bases and J lost 5; bases outside the gene matches: 1. The CDR3 is CASSSGQGYGYTF. CDR3 DNA sequence: TGTGCCAGCAGTTCGGGACAGGGGTATGGCTACACCTTC.

This clone was seen once. The rearrangement uses TRBV5-1 and TRBJ2-2; D tentatively fits TRBD1 or TRBD2 (5 bases each). This CDR3 has 15 residues. Germline assignment: CDR1 SGHRS and CDR2 YFSETQ. Trimming removed 4 bases from V and 0 bases from J, with 10 bases in between. The CDR3 sequence: CASSRQGANTGELFF. As DNA, the CDR3 is TGCGCCAGCAGCCGGCAGGGAGCGAACACCGGGGAGCTGTTTTTT.

The chain couples TRBV25-1 to TRBJ2-3, with a tentative D call TRBD1 (6 bases). Germline V lookup: CDR1 MGHDK, CDR2 SYGVNS. Trimming cost V 2 bases and J 4 bases, with 13 bases left between them. The CDR3 contains 15 residues. CDR3 region: CASSEVGAGADTQYF. The DNA of the CDR3 is TGTGCCAGCAGTGAAGTAGGGGCAGGGGCAGATACGCAGTATTTT.

This rearrangement joins TRBV7-8 to TRBJ2-7; TRBD1 matches 7 bases. V shed 1 base and J 0 bases; nucleotides not matched to a gene: 3. CDR1 is SGHVS and CDR2 is FQNEAQ in the germline V gene. The CDR3 totals 15 residues. CDR3 nucleotide sequence: TGTGCCAGCAGCTTAGATTGGGACAGCTCCTACGAGCAGTACTTC. As protein: CASSLDWDSSYEQYF.

The rearrangement links TRBV6-5 to TRBJ2-3; 7 bases are shared with TRBD1. The CDR3 extends over 14 amino acids. V lost 6 bases, J lost 3 bases, and 6 bases stayed unmatched. Germline V CDR1 and CDR2: MNHEY, SVGAGI. The CDR3 loop reads CASSRGLSTDTQYF. The CDR3 region has the DNA TGTGCCAGCAGCAGGGGGTTGTCGACAGATACGCAGTATTTT.

This clone has a handful of counts. The chain uses TRBV4-3 and TRBJ2-3, with a weak D call TRBD1 (6 bases). This CDR3 comprises 13 residues. Between the trimmed V and J ends, which lost 0 bases and 6 bases, there was a span of 7 bases. CDR1 and CDR2 from the germline V gene are LGHNA and YSLEER. DNA for the CDR3: TGCGCCAGCAGCCAAGAGACAGGCGATACGCAGTATTTT. Protein: CASSQETGDTQYF.

This clone occurred once. This sequence joins TRBV5-1 and TRBJ2-1; 8 bases are shared with TRBD2. V dropped 0 bases and J dropped 4; count of bases not matched to a gene: 6. Germline V gives CDR1 SGHRS, CDR2 YFSETQ. There are 16 residues in the CDR3. The chain's CDR3 is CASSLAGVAGYNEQFF. The CDR3 DNA is TGCGCCAGCAGCTTGGCCGGAGTAGCGGGGTACAATGAGCAGTTCTTC.

The J gene is TRBJ2-5, the V gene TRBV27, with a tentative D call TRBD2 (5 bases). The CDR3 runs 16 residues. V lost 4 bases and J 5 bases, leaving 20 bases between the germline ends. Germline CDR1 and CDR2: MNHEY and SMNVEV (reference sequence). This CDR3 reads CASSSLRLGVRETQYF. The CDR3 nucleotides read TGTGCCAGCAGTTCCCTTCGACTGGGAGTGCGGGAGACCCAGTACTTC.

The J gene is TRBJ2-1, the V gene TRBV2; D is perhaps TRBD1 or TRBD2 (5 bases each). CDR3 size: 14 residues. V lost 1 base to trimming and J lost 10 bases, with 14 bases between them. CDR1 is SNHLY, CDR2 FYNNEI, per germline. For the CDR3, the DNA is TGTGCCAGCAGTGAAGGGACTGCCTGGGGCGAGCAGTTCTTC. Translating gives CASSEGTAWGEQFF. Together with reference TRBV2 and TRBJ2-1, the CDR3 gives the full variable domain: EPEVTQTPSHQVTQMGQEVILRCVPISNHLYFYWYRQILGQKVEFLVSFYNNEISEKSEIFDDQFSVERPDGSNFTLKIRSTKLEDSAMYFCASSEGTAWGEQFFGPGTRLTVL.

The chain employs TRBV5-1 and TRBJ2-5; D tentatively reads TRBD1 or TRBD2 (6 bases each). The J call may be wrong; the DNA end is better matched by TRBJ2-7. Germline loops: CDR1 SGHRS, CDR2 YFSETQ. The CDR3 consists of 15 residues. This chain's CDR3 is CASSSGGGSSYEQYF. The CDR3 DNA follows: TGCGCCAGCAGCTCCGGAGGGGGGAGCTCCTACGAGCAGTACTTC.

Of note for this clone: Different DNA sequences within this sample yield the same CDR3. The chain has TRBV18 and TRBJ1-1, with D possibly matching TRBD1 (5 bases). The ends were cut back, 4 bases at V and 7 bases at J, with 22 bases in the middle. Germline CDR1 and CDR2: KGHSH and LQKENI. The CDR3 runs to 16 residues. CDR3 DNA sequence: TGTGCCAGCTCACTTAATGCAGGGAGAGGGCCACTTGAAGCTTTCTTT. Its translation is CASSLNAGRGPLEAFF.

The chain employs TRBV27 and TRBJ2-6; the D gene is possibly TRBD2 (5 bases). V shed 5 bases and J shed 0 bases, with 17 bases lying between them. The CDR3 extends over 18 amino acids. Germline assignment: CDR1 MNHEY and CDR2 SMNVEV (reference sequence). CDR3 protein: CASSLRPAALSGANVLTF. CDR3 bases: TGTGCCAGCAGTCTCCGTCCAGCGGCACTCTCTGGGGCCAACGTCCTGACTTTC.

The gene calls are TRBV6-1 and TRBJ1-4, with D perhaps TRBD1 (5 bases). Germline assignment: CDR1 MNHNS and CDR2 SASEGT. Trimming removed 8 bases at V and 0 bases at J, with 13 bases between. The CDR3 is made up of 15 amino acids. In DNA form, the CDR3 reads TGTGCCAGCGGGTCTCAGGGCGCAACTAATGAAAAACTGTTTTTT. It is translated as CASGSQGATNEKLFF.

This clone was seen a single time. The chain employs TRBV5-8 and TRBJ2-4; no clear D. Between the trimmed V and J ends, which lost 2 bases and 1 base, there was a span of 10 bases. The CDR3 covers 15 residues. Germline-derived CDR1 and CDR2 are SGHTS and YDEGEE. DNA for the CDR3: TGTGCCAGCAGCTTTAGGACGGCGGCCAAAAACATTCAGTACTTC. Protein sequence: CASSFRTAAKNIQYF.

This clone has only a few counts. J is TRBJ1-5 and V is TRBV6-5, with D possibly matching TRBD1 (5 bases). The CDR3 is 15 residues long. The germline CDR1 and CDR2 sequences are MNHEY and SVGAGI. Trimming cost V 2 bases and J 7 bases, with 15 bases left between them. The CDR3 here is CASSYREGLEQPQHF. CDR3 DNA sequence: TGTGCCAGCAGTTACAGAGAGGGGCTAGAGCAGCCCCAGCATTTT.

This chain connects TRBV5-8 to TRBJ1-2; the D gene is possibly TRBD1 (6 bases). The CDR3 loop spans 12 amino acids. Germline V gene lookup returns CDR1 SGHTS and CDR2 YDEGEE. Trimming stripped 1 base from V and 8 bases from J, with 9 bases between. For the CDR3, the DNA is TGTGCCAGCAGCTTGTTGGGGGCCGGCTACACCTTC. Translating gives CASSLLGAGYTF. The variable domain in full, completed from reference TRBV5-8 and TRBJ1-2, reads EAGVTQSPTHLIKTRGQQATLRCSPISGHTSVYWYQQALGLGLQFLLWYDEGEERNRGNFPPRFSGRQFPNYSSELNVNALELEDSALYLCASSLLGAGYTFGSGTRLTVV.

The rearrangement links TRBV19 to TRBJ1-5; 9 bases match TRBD1. J lost 6 bases, V lost 5 bases, and 8 bases had no gene match. The CDR3 is 15 amino acids. Germline CDR1 LNHDA, CDR2 SQIVND (reference sequence). The CDR3 spells CASSPGTGSFQPQHF. The CDR3 nucleotides read TGTGCCAGTAGTCCCGGGACAGGGTCTTTTCAGCCCCAGCATTTT.

This clone was seen only once. This chain joins TRBV20-1 and TRBJ1-5, with D possibly matching TRBD1 (6 bases). The CDR3 contains 11 residues. Trimming removed 3 bases at V and 11 bases at J, with 11 bases between. Germline-derived CDR1 and CDR2 are DFQATT and SNEGSKA (reference sequence). CDR3 in amino acids: CSASPGASQHF. The DNA for the CDR3 is TGCAGTGCTAGCCCAGGGGCATCCCAGCATTTT.

The CDR3 loop is CASSQGARHQETQYF. The CDR3 bases are TGTGCCAGCAGCCAAGGGGCGAGACACCAAGAGACCCAGTACTTC. The chain has TRBV14 and TRBJ2-5; D is unresolved. Germline CDR1 reads SGHDN; CDR2 reads FVKESK. The CDR3 sequence is 15 residues long. V lost 1 base and J 0 bases, leaving 9 bases between the germline ends.

The rearrangement links TRBV7-6 to TRBJ2-3; maybe TRBD2 (5 bases). The CDR3 length is 14 residues. Per germline, CDR1 SGHVS and CDR2 FNYEAQ. V lost 2 bases and J lost 2, with 8 bases in between. The CDR3 protein is CASSLRGYTDTQYF. CDR3 DNA: TGTGCCAGCAGCTTACGAGGGTACACAGATACGCAGTATTTT.

The rearrangement uses TRBV7-2 and TRBJ1-2; no reliable D call. The V gene lost 4 bases and the J gene lost 2 bases, with 26 bases spanning the gap. The CDR3 contains 19 residues. In germline, CDR1 is SGHTA, CDR2 FQGNSA. This CDR3 reads CASSSQKLVMVAENYGYTF. For the CDR3, the DNA is TGTGCCAGCAGCTCACAGAAGTTGGTAATGGTGGCAGAGAACTATGGCTACACCTTC.

CDR3 in DNA: TGTGCCAGCAGCGTGGGGTCCTTGACTAATGAAAAACTGTTTTTT. It encodes CASSVGSLTNEKLFF. The chain is built from TRBV11-2 and TRBJ1-4; D unresolved. Per germline, CDR1 SGHAT and CDR2 FQNNGV. Trimming took 5 bases from V and 2 from J, leaving 12 bases between them. The CDR3 is 15 amino acids.

This sequence joins TRBV19 and TRBJ2-5; TRBD2 agrees at 11 bases. Germline CDR1 is LNHDA and CDR2 is SQIVND (reference sequence). The V gene end was trimmed by 7 bases and the J gene end by 0 bases; junction bases not matched to a gene: 10. CDR3 length: 17 amino acids. CDR3 bases: TGTGCCAGTAAACGATTAGGGACTAGCGGAAACCAAGAGACCCAGTACTTC. This codes for CASKRLGTSGNQETQYF.